The 17 T cell receptor beta chains below all came from one sample that was sequenced in a study of blood T cell repertoires in COVID-19. Method: immunoSEQ multiplex PCR; TCRdb's copy keeps in-frame clones and lacks some. The data contain fewer than 350,000 clones, about 85% of them singletons. What was sequenced was PBMCs or T cells enriched from blood (not recorded which). The receptors stem from a woman in her 30s who had been exposed to COVID-19.

This chain joins TRBV7-2 and TRBJ1-3, with 8 bases lining up with TRBD1. Germline CDR1 reads SGHTA; CDR2 reads FQGNSA. V shed 3 bases and J 2 bases; nucleotides not matched to a gene: 3. The length of the CDR3 is 15 residues. The CDR3 here is CASSFQGAAGNTIYF. CDR3 coding DNA: TGTGCCAGCAGCTTCCAGGGGGCGGCTGGAAACACCATATATTTT. The full variable domain, its missing parts supplied by reference TRBV7-2 and TRBJ1-3, is GAGVSQSPSNKVTEKGKDVELRCDPISGHTALYWYRQSLGQGLEFLIYFQGNSAPDKSGLPSDRFSAERTGGSVSTLTIQRTQQEDSAVYLCASSFQGAAGNTIYFGEGSWLTVV.

The J gene is TRBJ1-1, the V gene TRBV2, with 9 bases fitting TRBD1. The J segment lost 0 bases and the V segment lost 6 bases, leaving 5 bases of the junction unmatched. CDR1 SNHLY and CDR2 FYNNEI come from the germline V gene. This CDR3 has 15 residues. In DNA form, the CDR3 reads TGTGCCAGCAGGGGACAGGGAACTATGAACACTGAAGCTTTCTTT. It translates to CASRGQGTMNTEAFF.

This chain links TRBV4-1 with TRBJ2-1, with TRBD2 as a possible D gene (7 bases). V lost 0 bases to trimming and J lost 9 bases, with 15 bases between them. The length of the CDR3 is 15 residues. Germline CDR1 MGHRA, CDR2 YSYEKL. The DNA for the CDR3 is TGCGCCAGCAGCCAAGAGACGGCGGGGGCCTCTGAGCAGTTCTTC. Protein product: CASSQETAGASEQFF.

This sequence joins TRBV24-1 and TRBJ2-3; 11 nucleotides line up with TRBD2. The germline V gene has CDR1 KGHDR and CDR2 SFDVKD. V shed 3 bases and J 6 bases; nucleotides not matched to a gene: 7. The CDR3 has 16 residues. The CDR3 coding sequence is TGTGCCACCAGTGATCCGACTAGCGGGAACTGGGATACGCAGTATTTT. Protein: CATSDPTSGNWDTQYF.

This clone was counted only a few times. The CDR3 DNA follows: TGTGCCTGGAGTGCAAACTACGAGCAGTACTTC. It yields the protein CAWSANYEQYF. The chain is built from TRBV30 and TRBJ2-7; D gene uncertain. Trimming took 1 base from V and 3 from J, leaving 4 bases between them. Germline V CDR1 and CDR2: GTSNPN, SVGIG (reference sequence). The length of the CDR3 is 11 residues.

The rearrangement links TRBV18 to TRBJ2-7; 10 nucleotides line up with TRBD1. With V trimmed by 4 bases and J by 5 bases, 5 bases remained unmatched. The germline gives CDR1 KGHSH, CDR2 LQKENI. CDR3 length: 14 amino acids. The CDR3 nucleotides read TGTGCCAGCTCACGGACAGGGGGTAGAGACGAGCAGTACTTC. It translates to CASSRTGGRDEQYF.

This rearrangement joins TRBV11-2 to TRBJ2-2, with 8 bases fitting TRBD2. Trimming took 5 bases from V and 1 from J; bases not matched to a gene: 9. Germline CDR1 and CDR2: SGHAT and FQNNGV. The CDR3 contains 17 residues. The CDR3, as DNA: TGTGCCAGCAGCGGACCGACCCTAGCGGGGAACACCGGGGAGCTGTTTTTT. Translating it yields CASSGPTLAGNTGELFF. The complete variable domain, with remaining parts taken from reference TRBV11-2 and TRBJ2-2, reads EAGVAQSPRYKIIEKRQSVAFWCNPISGHATLYWYQQILGQGPKLLIQFQNNGVVDDSQLPKDRFSAERLKGVDSTLKIQPAKLEDSAVYLCASSGPTLAGNTGELFFGEGSRLTVL.

V usage is TRBV19 and J usage is TRBJ1-1; 8 nucleotides agree with TRBD1. This CDR3 comprises 13 residues. With V trimmed by 4 bases and J by 10 bases, 8 bases remained unmatched. The germline V gene has CDR1 LNHDA and CDR2 SQIVND (reference sequence). This CDR3 is CASSRTGHRVAFF. The CDR3, as DNA: TGTGCCAGTAGTAGGACAGGGCACAGGGTAGCTTTCTTT.

The genes are TRBV7-6 and TRBJ2-1; 12 nucleotides line up with TRBD2. V shed 5 bases and J 7 bases; nucleotides not matched to a gene: 9. Germline V CDR1 and CDR2: SGHVS, FNYEAQ. The CDR3 is 16 residues long. CDR3 nucleotide sequence: TGTGCCAGCAGCCAAACCGGGACTAGCGGGTTTAATGAGCAGTTCTTC. Protein: CASSQTGTSGFNEQFF.

This clone was picked up a small number of times. This chain uses TRBV12-3 or TRBV12-4 with TRBJ1-3, with unresolved D. With 6 bases removed from V and 4 bases from J, the gap between germline ends came to 10 bases. This CDR3 comprises 13 residues. CDR3 protein: CASSGRMGNTIYF. Written as DNA, the CDR3 is TGTGCCAGCAGCGGTCGAATGGGAAACACCATATATTTT.

The chain links TRBV21-1 to TRBJ2-7; the table's D call, TRBD2, has no DNA check behind it. TRBV21-1 is classified as a pseudogene. CDR3 length equals 13 residues. CDR3: CATRPASAYEQYF. CDR3 DNA sequence: TGTGCCACCAGGCCCGCCAGCGCCTACGAGCAGTACTTC.

This clone was detected once. This chain joins TRBV3-1 (or the pseudogene TRBV3-2) and TRBJ2-4; D ambiguous. The CDR3 runs to 16 residues. Trimming left V 2 bases short and J 0 bases short, with 11 bases between. CDR1 is LGHDT and CDR2 is YNNKEL in the germline V gene (reference sequence). In DNA form, the CDR3 reads TGTGCCAGCAGCCAAAAACAACCGGGAGCCAAAAACATTCAGTACTTC. This gives the protein CASSQKQPGAKNIQYF.

The CDR3 spells CASQGAGANVLTF. CDR3 nucleotides: TGTGCCAGCCAGGGGGCCGGGGCCAACGTCCTGACTTTC. The V gene is TRBV9, the J gene TRBJ2-6, with TRBD1 identical over 8 bases. Germline V lookup: CDR1 SGDLS, CDR2 YYNGEE. The CDR3 length is 13 residues. The trim removed 7 bases at V and 4 bases at J, leaving 1 base unmatched.

The chain combines TRBV7-3 with TRBJ2-3, with D possibly being TRBD2 (7 bases). This CDR3 has 14 residues. CDR1 and CDR2 (germline): SGHTA, FQGTGA. Trimming stripped 1 base from V and 5 bases from J, with 10 bases between. The CDR3 protein is CASSLRGGEDTQYF. Here the CDR3 DNA reads TGTGCCAGCAGCTTAAGGGGGGGCGAAGATACGCAGTATTTT.

This chain links TRBV7-9 with TRBJ2-3; 9 bases align to TRBD2. The V segment lost 4 bases and the J segment 2 bases; nucleotides outside the gene matches: 4. This CDR3 has 15 residues. Looked up from germline, CDR1 is SEHNR and CDR2 is FQNEAQ (reference sequence). The CDR3, as DNA: TGTGCCAGCAGCTCGAGACTAGCGGTCACAGATACGCAGTATTTT. It translates to CASSSRLAVTDTQYF. Looking up the rest from reference TRBV7-9 and TRBJ2-3 gives the full variable domain: DTGVSQNPRHKITKRGQNVTFRCDPISEHNRLYWYRQTLGQGPEFLTYFQNEAQLEKSRLLSDRFSAERPKGSFSTLEIQRTEQGDSAMYLCASSSRLAVTDTQYFGPGTRLTVL.

The rearrangement joins TRBV5-1 to TRBJ2-1; 13 nucleotides match TRBD2. Germline V lookup: CDR1 SGHRS, CDR2 YFSETQ. This CDR3 is 16 amino acids long. V lost 4 bases, J lost 4 bases, and 5 bases stayed unmatched. In DNA form, the CDR3 reads TGCGCCAGCAGCCAGATGACTAGCGGGAGGTACAATGAGCAGTTCTTC. Translating it yields CASSQMTSGRYNEQFF.

This clone is a singleton in its sample. J is TRBJ1-5 and V is TRBV7-3; no clear D. V shed 2 bases and J shed 3 bases, with 5 bases lying between them. The CDR3 has 13 amino acids. CDR1 SGHTA and CDR2 FQGTGA come from the germline V gene. The CDR3 DNA sequence: TGTGCCAGCAGCTTATCTCTCAATCAGCCCCAGCATTTT. Its protein product is CASSLSLNQPQHF.